Below are 12 T cell receptor beta chains sequenced from a single sample in a study of CD8 T cells in Susac syndrome. A quantity of roughly 0.5 to 1 ug RNA underwent reverse transcription using random hexamers. TCRdb reprocessed the immunoSEQ multiplex PCR reads with MiXCR, giving one entry per CDR3 protein. The top ten hold around 0.32% of the sample, which has about 90,000 distinct CDR3 sequences, 85% to 95% seen once. The specimen sequenced was CD8+ T cells from PBMCs. The receptors were gathered from a human donor in good health.

The sample holds one count of this clonotype. The chain carries TRBV27 and TRBJ1-5; TRBD1 aligns across 8 bases. Germline V lookup: CDR1 MNHEY, CDR2 SMNVEV (reference sequence). The V gene end was trimmed by 4 bases and the J gene end by 7 bases; junction bases not matched to a gene: 3. This CDR3 contains 13 residues. CDR3 loop: CASSSQGGQPQHF. CDR3 nucleotide sequence: TGTGCCAGCAGTTCACAGGGGGGACAGCCCCAGCATTTT.

The rearrangement joins TRBV10-2 to TRBJ2-1, with a possible D match to TRBD1 (6 bases). The ends were cut back, 2 bases at V and 10 bases at J, with 6 bases in the middle. This CDR3 spans 11 amino acids. Germline V gene data show CDR1 as WSHSY and CDR2 as SAAADI. The CDR3: CASSEGGEQFF. The CDR3 coding sequence is TGCGCCAGCAGTGAGGGGGGCGAGCAGTTCTTC.

The chain employs TRBV27 and TRBJ1-5; D is possibly TRBD1 (5 bases). With 5 bases removed from V and 1 base from J, the gap between germline ends came to 9 bases. From germline, CDR1 is MNHEY and CDR2 SMNVEV (reference sequence). CDR3 size: 14 residues. The CDR3 nucleotides read TGTGCCAGCAGTACCCGACAGAGCAATCAGCCCCAGCATTTT. Its protein product is CASSTRQSNQPQHF.

The chain employs TRBV7-9 and TRBJ1-1; D unresolved. CDR1 and CDR2 (germline): SEHNR, FQNEAQ (reference sequence). CDR3 size: 12 residues. Between the trimmed V and J ends, which lost 3 bases and 3 bases, there was a span of 5 bases. The CDR3 is CASSFPYTEAFF. The CDR3 DNA sequence: TGTGCCAGCAGCTTTCCGTACACTGAAGCTTTCTTT.

This rearrangement joins TRBV12-5 to TRBJ1-1; tentatively, D is TRBD1 (6 bases). This CDR3 comprises 13 residues. Trimming removed 8 bases at V and 3 bases at J, with 13 bases between. CDR1 is LGHNT and CDR2 is FRNRAP in the germline V gene. In DNA form, the CDR3 reads TGTGCTAGTAGGGGGGGGCTTTACACTGAAGCTTTCTTT. As protein: CASRGGLYTEAFF.

The chain links TRBV13 to TRBJ1-5; 7 bases match TRBD1. The CDR3 length is 16 residues. Germline loops: CDR1 PRHDT, CDR2 FYEKMQ (reference sequence). Trimming cost V 0 bases and J 3 bases; bases outside gene matches: 5. The CDR3 nucleotides read TGTGCCAGCAGCTTAGGACAGGGGCTTAACAATCAGCCCCAGCATTTT. Translated, it gives CASSLGQGLNNQPQHF.

The chain combines TRBV10-1 with TRBJ1-2; the match to TRBD1 covers 8 bases. The germline V gene has CDR1 WNHNN and CDR2 SYGVQD (reference sequence). Trimming at V came to 5 bases and at J to 4 bases, leaving 12 bases not matched to a gene. The CDR3 consists of 16 residues. The CDR3 sequence is CASSPGTGDLFYGYTF. The CDR3 region has the DNA TGCGCCAGCAGTCCCGGGACAGGCGACTTATTCTATGGCTACACCTTC.

The chain couples TRBV27 to TRBJ1-2; D gene ambiguous. This CDR3 is built from 15 residues. Germline assignment: CDR1 MNHEY and CDR2 SMNVEV (reference sequence). Trimming took off 3 bases at V and 6 bases at J, with 17 bases between the two ends. The CDR3 DNA is TGTGCCAGCAGTTTTGCCCCCGGGGTGGGTCATGGCTACACCTTC. This codes for CASSFAPGVGHGYTF.

In regard to this clonotype: Sequence at one end of the junction differs from germline and may be a read error. The genes are TRBV15 and TRBJ1-5; TRBD1 matches at 7 bases. Germline CDR1 LNHNV, CDR2 YYDKDF (reference sequence). The CDR3 sequence is 16 residues long. The CDR3 here is CATSRDTGDSNHPQHF. The CDR3 DNA reads TGTGCCACCAGCAGAGATACAGGGGATAGCAATCACCCCCAGCATTTT.

The J gene is TRBJ1-5, the V gene TRBV6-5; D may be TRBD1 (5 bases). The V gene lost 0 bases and the J gene lost 2 bases, with 8 bases spanning the gap. CDR1 is MNHEY, CDR2 SVGAGI, per germline. There are 15 residues in the CDR3. The CDR3 bases are TGTGCCAGCAGTTACTCGGGAGGGGGCAATCAGCCCCAGCATTTT. Translating it yields CASSYSGGGNQPQHF.

The CDR3 sequence: CASRALAGGTFQETQYF. CDR3 nucleotide sequence: TGTGCCAGCAGAGCGCTAGCGGGGGGAACCTTCCAAGAGACCCAGTACTTC. The chain recombines TRBV6-1 with TRBJ2-5; TRBD2 agrees at 11 bases. This CDR3 comprises 17 residues. The ends lost 6 bases at V and 1 base at J; junction bases unmatched: 10. Germline V gene data show CDR1 as MNHNS and CDR2 as SASEGT.

This chain uses TRBV5-1 with TRBJ2-7; D possibly corresponds to TRBD1 (5 bases). CDR1 SGHRS and CDR2 YFSETQ come from the germline V gene. This CDR3 has 15 residues. V dropped 1 base and J dropped 0 bases, with 11 bases sitting between them. The CDR3 protein is CASSLTGTSSYEQYF. DNA for the CDR3: TGCGCCAGCAGCTTGACAGGAACGAGCTCCTACGAGCAGTACTTC.